This TCR beta chain derives from a study of blood T cell repertoires in COVID-19. The J segment lost 9 bases and the V segment lost 2 bases, leaving 6 bases of the junction unmatched. CDR1 and CDR2 from the germline V gene are MDHEN and SYDVKM. The CDR3 loop spans 13 amino acids. Data came from immunoSEQ multiplex PCR; TCRdb stores just in-frame clones and leaves some out. The sample has 35,000 to 40,000 clones; roughly 90% are singletons. This chain uses TRBV28 with TRBJ2-7; 8 bases agree with TRBD2. Sequences were obtained from peripheral blood. This receptor was identified in a man between 65 and 79 years old with acute or convalescent COVID-19. The CDR3 DNA is TGTGCCAGCAGTTTAGCGGAGGGACTAGGGCAGTACTTC. This encodes CASSLAEGLGQYF.